This entry lists 22 T cell receptor beta chains sequenced from one sample in a study of human T cells and chemical hapten exposure. Time point specified: healthy volunteer bleed at 6 weeks. The authors extracted total RNA from unfractionated whole blood. Via MiXCR, TCRdb re-called the RACE reads, giving one row per CDR3 protein. Here the sample spans tens of thousands of distinct CDR3 sequences, approximately 5% being singletons. The sequenced sample consisted of whole blood. The receptors come from a human donor in good health. Some clones in this sample may be carry-over from other donors' samples.

In its sample, this clonotype was seen many times. The chain has TRBV6-5 and TRBJ2-7, with D perhaps TRBD1 (5 bases). V was pared by 4 bases and J by 3 bases, with 13 bases between. Germline loops: CDR1 MNHEY, CDR2 SVGAGI. This CDR3 is 14 amino acids long. DNA for the CDR3: TGTGCCAGCAGTTCCTCGCGACAGATCTACGAGCAGTACTTC. The encoded protein is CASSSSRQIYEQYF.

This clonotype came up many times. The V call is TRBV7-9, the J call TRBJ2-7, with 7 bases aligning to TRBD2. Trimming cost V 1 base and J 1 base; bases outside gene matches: 7. The CDR3 consists of 16 residues. CDR1 is SEHNR and CDR2 is FQNEAQ in the germline V gene (reference sequence). The CDR3 DNA follows: TGTGCCAGCAGCTTAGGGGTGGCTAGCGGATCCTACGAGCAGTACTTC. It codes for CASSLGVASGSYEQYF. The whole variable domain, remainder taken from reference TRBV7-9 and TRBJ2-7, is DTGVSQNPRHKITKRGQNVTFRCDPISEHNRLYWYRQTLGQGPEFLTYFQNEAQLEKSRLLSDRFSAERPKGSFSTLEIQRTEQGDSAMYLCASSLGVASGSYEQYFGPGTRLTVT.

The genes are TRBV29-1 and TRBJ2-5; D unclear. V was cut by 5 bases and J by 0 bases, with 13 bases left in between. Germline V lookup: CDR1 SQVTM, CDR2 ANQGSEA. The CDR3 totals 14 residues. In nucleotides, the CDR3 is TGCAGCGTTTCTTTGGGAAGGTACCAAGAGACCCAGTACTTC. It encodes CSVSLGRYQETQYF.

This clonotype was detected ten times or more. The rearrangement joins TRBV5-5 to TRBJ2-2, with D perhaps matching TRBD2 (5 bases). The CDR3 covers 15 residues. Germline values: CDR1 SGHKS, CDR2 YYEKEE (reference sequence). Trimming pared 1 base from V and 0 bases from J, leaving 7 bases between. CDR3 residues: CASSLQRTNTGELFF. Here the CDR3 DNA reads TGTGCCAGCAGCTTGCAGCGGACGAACACCGGGGAGCTGTTTTTT. Combining the CDR3 with reference TRBV5-5 and TRBJ2-2 gives the whole variable domain DAGVTQSPTHLIKTRGQQVTLRCSPISGHKSVSWYQQVLGQGPQFIFQYYEKEERGRGNFPDRFSARQFPNYSSELNVNALLLGDSALYLCASSLQRTNTGELFFGEGSRLTVL.

CDR3 loop: CASSQLLAGINEQFF. CDR3 bases: TGTGCCAGCAGCCAGTTACTAGCGGGAATCAATGAGCAGTTCTTC. The chain recombines TRBV3-1 with TRBJ2-1, with 10 bases matching TRBD2. The J segment lost 6 bases and the V segment lost 3 bases, leaving 5 bases of the junction unmatched. This CDR3 is 15 amino acids long. The germline V gene has CDR1 LGHDT and CDR2 YNNKEL (reference sequence).

This clonotype appeared many times. The chain has TRBV10-3 and TRBJ2-5, with 8 bases matching TRBD1. There are 16 residues in the CDR3. Germline V CDR1 and CDR2: ENHRY, SYGVKD. V gave up 2 bases and J gave up 2 bases; unmatched junction bases: 7. CDR3 sequence reads: CAISERIGQGQETQYF. CDR3 DNA: TGTGCCATCAGTGAGCGAATCGGACAGGGACAAGAGACCCAGTACTTC.

This clonotype was observed a handful of times. V and J are TRBV3-1 and TRBJ2-4, with a possible D match to TRBD2 (5 bases). The V end lost 4 bases, the J end lost 8 bases, and 12 bases lay between the germline ends. Germline V gene lookup returns CDR1 LGHDT and CDR2 YNNKEL (reference sequence). The CDR3 loop spans 13 amino acids. The CDR3 DNA reads as TGTGCCAGCAGCCCAAAGCAACTAGACATTCAGTACTTC. It translates to CASSPKQLDIQYF.

The chain links TRBV28 to TRBJ1-2; no reliable D call. Germline lookup yields CDR1 MDHEN and CDR2 SYDVKM. The CDR3 is 17 residues long. V was shortened by 2 bases and J by 8 bases, with 24 bases between the two germline ends. The CDR3 spells CASSLRNLQIRREGYTF. The CDR3 DNA follows: TGTGCCAGCAGTTTACGGAACCTACAGATTCGTCGGGAGGGCTACACCTTC.

A remark on this clonotype: This clone may be a read error of a much larger clone one base away. The genes are TRBV4-1 and TRBJ1-1; TRBD1 agrees at 11 bases. Per the germline V gene, CDR1 is MGHRA and CDR2 is YSYEKL. The CDR3 sequence is 14 residues long. CDR3 nucleotide sequence: TGCCCCAGCAGCCACCGGACAGGGGGCTCTGAAGCTTTCTTT. This translates into CPSSHRTGGSEAFF.

This clonotype occurred many times. The chain uses TRBV5-1 and TRBJ2-3; D ambiguous. The germline V and J ends were trimmed by 2 bases and 6 bases, with 13 bases remaining between them. The CDR3 loop spans 14 amino acids. From germline, CDR1 is SGHRS and CDR2 YFSETQ. The CDR3 sequence: CASSFNGDGDTQYF. The CDR3 nucleotides read TGCGCCAGCAGCTTTAACGGTGATGGGGATACGCAGTATTTT.

The chain joins TRBV5-4 to TRBJ2-5; 9 positions match TRBD1. V shed 3 bases, J shed 4 bases, and the junction held 10 bases outside the gene matches. Per the germline V gene, CDR1 is SGHNT and CDR2 is YYREEE (reference sequence). The CDR3 is 16 amino acids. The CDR3 bases are TGTGCCAGCAGCTCGGGACAGGGAGACTTTGGAGAGACCCAGTACTTC. Translation: CASSSGQGDFGETQYF.

The table lists this clonotype with a few counts. V usage is TRBV29-1 and J usage is TRBJ1-1; 7 positions match TRBD1. Germline assignment: CDR1 SQVTM and CDR2 ANQGSEA. With V trimmed by 6 bases and J by 0 bases, 7 bases remained unmatched. The CDR3 contains 14 residues. The CDR3 loop is CSVRGTELNTEAFF. The CDR3 DNA reads as TGCAGCGTCCGTGGGACAGAGTTGAACACTGAAGCTTTCTTT.

Notes on this clonotype: A much larger clonotype is one base distant, so this may be a read error. The chain has TRBV5-6 and TRBJ2-3; D unresolved. This CDR3 has 11 residues. Germline values: CDR1 SGHDT, CDR2 YYEEEE. The CDR3 region has the DNA TGTGTCAGCAGCCGCACAGATACGCAGTATTTT. This gives the protein CVSSRTDTQYF.

This clonotype was counted many times. The chain recombines TRBV24-1 with TRBJ2-2; TRBD1 might be the D (5 bases). Trimming shortened V by 7 bases and J by 1 base, and 9 bases separated the two germline ends. The CDR3 length is 14 residues. The germline CDR1 and CDR2 sequences are KGHDR and SFDVKD. Written as DNA, the CDR3 is TGTGCCACCAGCCGTCAGGGGAACACCGGGGAGCTGTTTTTT. It specifies CATSRQGNTGELFF.

This clonotype was counted many times. CDR3 amino acids: CASSRTGMDTGELFF. CDR3 bases: TGTGCCAGCAGCCGGACAGGGATGGACACCGGGGAGCTGTTTTTT. The V gene is TRBV9, the J gene TRBJ2-2; 8 bases line up with TRBD1. Trimming at V came to 4 bases and at J to 3 bases, leaving 5 bases not matched to a gene. This CDR3 comprises 15 residues. The germline gives CDR1 SGDLS, CDR2 YYNGEE.

The chain uses TRBV5-1 and TRBJ2-1; 8 nucleotides match TRBD2. Per germline, CDR1 SGHRS and CDR2 YFSETQ. The CDR3 runs to 14 residues. V dropped 4 bases and J dropped 7; count of bases not matched to a gene: 7. CDR3 nucleotides: TGCGCCAGCAGCGCGGGACTAGATTTGAATGAGCAGTTCTTC. This gives the protein CASSAGLDLNEQFF.

In this sample, this clonotype turned up many times. CDR3 amino acids: CASRRDRESGNTIYF. CDR3 DNA sequence: TGCGCCAGCAGGCGGGACAGGGAATCTGGAAACACCATATATTTT. This chain joins TRBV4-1 and TRBJ1-3, with 9 bases matching TRBD1. Per the germline V gene, CDR1 is MGHRA and CDR2 is YSYEKL. With V trimmed by 6 bases and J by 1 base, 4 bases remained unmatched. The CDR3 consists of 15 residues.

Ten or more counts support this clonotype. The rearrangement uses TRBV7-2 and TRBJ1-1; TRBD1 agrees at 7 bases. Germline loops: CDR1 SGHTA, CDR2 FQGNSA. The CDR3 covers 13 residues. The junction had 11 bases not matched to a gene; V was cut back by 5 bases and J by 11 bases. The CDR3 nucleotides are TGTGCCAGCAGCCCGTACAGGGGTGTAGGGGCTTTCTTT. It is translated as CASSPYRGVGAFF.

This clonotype was seen a handful of times. The chain joins TRBV18 to TRBJ1-1; the D is unclear. The V gene's germline CDR1 is KGHSH and CDR2 LQKENI. This CDR3 contains 12 residues. Trimming took 2 bases from V and 10 from J, leaving 11 bases between them. The CDR3: CASSPAEGSAFF. The CDR3 region has the DNA TGTGCCAGCTCACCAGCGGAGGGTTCAGCTTTCTTT. The full variable domain, rest sourced from reference TRBV18 and TRBJ1-1, is NAGVMQNPRHLVRRRGQEARLRCSPMKGHSHVYWYRQLPEEGLKFMVYLQKENIIDESGMPKERFSAEFPKEGPSILRIQQVVRGDSAAYFCASSPAEGSAFFGQGTRLTVV.

This clonotype has a count of ten or more. This chain links TRBV27 with TRBJ1-2, with D unresolved. The CDR3 extends over 14 amino acids. The V gene lost 5 bases and the J gene lost 2 bases, with 12 bases spanning the gap. CDR1 is MNHEY and CDR2 is SMNVEV in the germline V gene (reference sequence). This CDR3 reads CASSRNNYNYGYTF. The CDR3 nucleotides are TGTGCCAGCAGTAGGAACAACTACAACTATGGCTACACCTTC.

The chain carries TRBV7-9 and TRBJ2-2; no clear D gene. Deletions cut 1 base from V and 9 bases from J, with 9 bases between. The CDR3 consists of 13 residues. Germline assignment: CDR1 SEHNR and CDR2 FQNEAQ (reference sequence). The CDR3, as DNA: TGTGCCAGCAGCTTAGGGGCTTTCCGGGAGCTGTTTTTT. This translates into CASSLGAFRELFF.

This clonotype was counted at least ten times. J is TRBJ1-1 and V is TRBV29-1, with D possibly matching TRBD1 (5 bases). Looked up from germline, CDR1 is SQVTM and CDR2 is ANQGSEA. This CDR3 is built from 13 residues. With 7 bases removed from V and 1 base from J, the gap between germline ends came to 13 bases. The CDR3 DNA reads TGCAGCGCTTACTCGACAGAGAACACTGAAGCTTTCTTT. Its translation: CSAYSTENTEAFF.